Detailed here is one T cell receptor beta chain. With V trimmed by 5 bases and J by 4 bases, 8 bases remained unmatched. Germline V CDR1 and CDR2: SGHAT, FQNNGV. The CDR3 totals 15 residues. The entry originates in a study of cytomegalovirus exposure and HLA in healthy donors. Vbeta (60) and Jbeta (13) primers were used in the PCR. Produced via immunoSEQ multiplex PCR; TCRdb's table is partial and in-frame only. Of under 300,000 clones listed, around 65% are singletons. This rearrangement joins TRBV11-2 to TRBJ2-7, with 10 bases matching TRBD1. The origin of this receptor is a female donor in good health and CMV-seronegative. Sequenced: PBMCs. The CDR3 DNA is TGTGCCAGCAGCCCGAGACAGGGGGCCCTTTACGAGCAGTACTTC. Protein product: CASSPRQGALYEQYF.